A selection of T cell receptor beta chains follows, all from one sample in a study of blood T cells in healthy people across ages. TCRdb reanalysed the 5' RACE reads using MiXCR and keeps one entry per CDR3 protein. The data hold approximately 940,000 distinct CDR3 sequences, with approximately 49% observed a single time. The material sequenced was blood. The receptors were sampled from a man aged 25-45 years in good health. The CDR3 runs from the conserved cysteine through the conserved F or W. D genes are given only for firm matches. Clone size appears in some rows only: once, few, many, or a class for an expanded clone.

>TRBV14|TRBJ2-2|-|-
CASSRGQSVRELFF
TGTGCCAGCAGCCGGGGACAATCGGTGCGGGAGCTGTTTTTT
>TRBV6-4|TRBJ1-5|-|TRBD1
CASSGPGQRLYSNQPQHF
TGTGCCAGCTCGGGACCGGGACAGAGACTTTATAGCAATCAGCCCCAGCATTTT
>TRBV2|TRBJ2-1|-|-
CASSPLAGYNEQFF
TGTGCCAGCAGTCCCCTGGCGGGATACAATGAGCAGTTCTTC
>TRBV20-1|TRBJ2-1|-|TRBD2
CSALHGLAPYNEQFF
TGCAGTGCCCTGCACGGACTAGCCCCGTACAATGAGCAGTTCTTC
>TRBV28|TRBJ2-7|-|-
CASSLFVRVSSYEQYF
TGTGCCAGCAGTCTTTTTGTCAGGGTTAGCTCCTACGAGCAGTACTTC
>TRBV5-1|TRBJ2-5|-|-
CASSLEAQPQETQYF
TGCGCCAGCAGCTTGGAGGCCCAACCCCAGGAGACCCAGTACTTC
>TRBV6-5|TRBJ2-1|-|-
CASSYWAVSYNEQFF
TGTGCCAGCAGTTACTGGGCGGTTTCCTACAATGAGCAGTTCTTC
>TRBV10-3|TRBJ2-7|few|TRBD1
CAIRGTGGQISYEQYF
TGTGCCATCAGGGGGACAGGGGGACAGATATCCTACGAGCAGTACTTC
>TRBV20-1|TRBJ1-2|few|-
CSAGRPEGNDGYTF
TGCAGTGCTGGGCGGCCAGAGGGGAATGATGGCTACACCTTC
>TRBV5-1|TRBJ2-7|few|-
CASSLYAAYEQYF
TGCGCCAGCAGCTTGTACGCAGCCTACGAGCAGTACTTC
>TRBV4-2|TRBJ2-1|-|TRBD2
CASSQDPSGENGQFF
TGTGCCAGCAGCCAAGATCCTAGCGGGGAGAACGGGCAGTTCTTC
>TRBV4-3|TRBJ1-2|-|TRBD1
CASSQEGTGNYGYTF
TGCGCCAGCAGCCAAGAAGGGACAGGGAACTATGGCTACACCTTC
>TRBV20-1|TRBJ2-3|-|TRBD2
CSARDGAGGPSSTDTQYF
TGCAGTGCTAGAGATGGGGCGGGGGGCCCCTCTAGCACAGATACGCAGTATTTT
>TRBV29-1|TRBJ2-7|few|-
CSVGGYYEQYF
TGCAGCGTAGGCGGATACTACGAGCAGTACTTC
>TRBV4-3|TRBJ2-7|-|TRBD2
CASSQDTSGGLYEQYF
TGCGCCAGCAGCCAGGATACTAGCGGGGGGTTGTACGAGCAGTACTTC
>TRBV6-2/TRBV6-3|TRBJ1-1|few|TRBD1
CASSYSQDRLNTEAFF
TGTGCCAGCAGTTACTCGCAGGACAGGTTGAACACTGAAGCTTTCTTT
>TRBV5-6|TRBJ1-2|-|-
CASSLDRRNYGYTF
TGTGCCAGCAGCTTGGATCGCAGGAACTATGGCTACACCTTC
>TRBV24-1|TRBJ2-3|-|TRBD1
CATSLNPVGQGSNTQYF
TGTGCCACCAGTCTTAATCCGGTCGGACAGGGTTCGAATACGCAGTATTTT
>TRBV12-3/TRBV12-4|TRBJ2-7|few|-
CASTNTRIYEQYF
TGTGCCAGCACTAATACTAGAATATACGAGCAGTACTTC
>TRBV7-2|TRBJ2-1|-|TRBD2
CASSLGITSGGLIWEQFF
TGTGCCAGCAGCTTAGGCATTACTAGCGGGGGCCTCATTTGGGAGCAGTTCTTC
>TRBV20-1|TRBJ1-2|-|-
CSARGSTANYGYTF
TGCAGTGCTAGAGGGTCGACAGCTAACTATGGCTACACCTTC
>TRBV5-1|TRBJ1-6|-|TRBD1
CASSDRQGATYNSPLHF
TGCGCCAGCAGCGACCGACAGGGCGCCACCTATAATTCACCCCTCCACTTT
>TRBV7-2|TRBJ2-5|many|-
CASSLAGRQETQYF
TGTGCCAGCAGCTTAGCAGGCCGGCAAGAGACCCAGTACTTC
>TRBV9|TRBJ1-2|-|TRBD1
CASSTYRGGYTF
TGTGCCAGCAGCACTTACAGGGGTGGCTACACCTTC
>TRBV20-1|TRBJ1-3|-|-
CSALQFSGNTIYF
TGCAGTGCTCTACAATTCTCTGGAAACACCATATATTTT
>TRBV11-2|TRBJ1-4|few|-
CASTLGVREKLFF
TGTGCCAGCACTTTGGGAGTTCGGGAAAAACTGTTTTTT
>TRBV4-3|TRBJ1-4|-|-
CASSQVVLQGPQGGKLFF
TGCGCCAGCAGCCAAGTTGTCCTGCAGGGGCCGCAGGGAGGAAAACTGTTTTTT
>TRBV2|TRBJ2-1|-|TRBD1
CADRPGTGAYNEQFF
TGTGCCGATCGGCCAGGGACAGGGGCTTACAATGAGCAGTTCTTC
>TRBV25-1|TRBJ2-5|few|-
CASRHGETQYF
TGTGCCAGCAGGCACGGAGAGACCCAGTACTTC
>TRBV4-3|TRBJ2-7|few|-
CASSQDLGPTYEQYF
TGCGCCAGCAGCCAAGATCTGGGCCCTACCTACGAGCAGTACTTC
>TRBV12-5|TRBJ2-1|-|-
CASGVASQSSYNEQFF
TGTGCTAGTGGTGTGGCTAGCCAGAGCTCCTACAATGAGCAGTTCTTC
>TRBV12-3/TRBV12-4|TRBJ2-7|-|-
CASSLGEGQTLYEQYF
TGTGCCAGCAGTTTAGGTGAAGGACAGACCCTCTACGAGCAGTACTTC
>TRBV6-1|TRBJ2-3|few|TRBD2
CASSPTQASGGTDTQYF
TGTGCCAGCTCTCCAACCCAGGCTAGCGGGGGCACAGATACGCAGTATTTT
>TRBV2|TRBJ2-5|-|-
CAGERETQYF
TGTGCCGGAGAGAGGGAGACCCAGTACTTC
>TRBV3-1|TRBJ1-1|-|-
CASSQDSANTEAFF
TGTGCCAGCAGCCAAGACTCAGCTAACACTGAAGCTTTCTTT
>TRBV4-1|TRBJ2-7|-|-
CASSEAVQGILDYEQYF
TGCGCCAGCAGCGAAGCAGTCCAGGGGATTCTTGACTACGAGCAGTACTTC
>TRBV6-5|TRBJ1-6|-|TRBD1
CASSYQGAHSPLHF
TGTGCCAGCAGTTACCAGGGGGCCCATTCACCCCTCCACTTT
>TRBV11-1|TRBJ2-4|-|-
CASSLSRLAKNIQYF
TGTGCCAGCAGCTTAAGCCGGCTAGCCAAAAACATTCAGTACTTC
>TRBV13|TRBJ1-2|-|-
CASSLRQAAIGYTF
TGTGCCAGCAGCTTAAGGCAGGCTGCGATCGGCTACACCTTC
>TRBV20-1|TRBJ2-2|-|-
CSARGSRIPDTGELFF
TGCAGTGCCAGAGGTTCACGGATTCCGGACACCGGGGAGCTGTTTTTT
>TRBV6-1|TRBJ2-3|few|TRBD1
CASSGLQGTQYF
TGTGCCAGCAGCGGATTACAGGGGACGCAGTATTTT
>TRBV7-2|TRBJ1-4|-|TRBD1
CASSADRVGEKLFF
TGTGCCAGCAGCGCGGACAGGGTTGGGGAAAAACTGTTTTTT
>TRBV12-3/TRBV12-4|TRBJ1-6|-|-
CASSPPGRALKPLHF
TGTGCCAGCAGCCCCCCGGGCAGGGCCCTCAAACCCCTCCACTTT
>TRBV5-1|TRBJ2-4|few|-
CASSRATSNIQYF
TGCGCCAGCAGCCGGGCAACCTCGAACATTCAGTACTTC
>TRBV4-3|TRBJ2-1|-|TRBD2
CASSQDPSGGPLSYNEQFF
TGCGCCAGCAGCCAAGACCCTAGCGGGGGGCCACTCTCCTACAATGAGCAGTTCTTC
>TRBV12-3/TRBV12-4|TRBJ2-1|-|TRBD2
CASRPQLAGVNNEQFF
TGTGCCAGCAGGCCCCAACTAGCGGGGGTAAACAATGAGCAGTTCTTC
>TRBV7-6|TRBJ2-3|-|-
CASSVQTSSADTQYF
TGTGCCAGCAGCGTACAGACCTCTAGCGCCGATACGCAGTATTTT
>TRBV4-1|TRBJ1-5|-|TRBD1
CASSQVGGRDRNQPQHF
TGCGCCAGCAGCCAAGTAGGGGGCCGGGACAGAAATCAGCCCCAGCATTTT
>TRBV12-3/TRBV12-4|TRBJ2-7|-|-
CASSFNQGTGEQYF
TGTGCCAGCAGCTTTAATCAGGGAACCGGCGAGCAGTACTTC
>TRBV6-1|TRBJ1-5|-|TRBD1
CASLAGTGGLSSNQPQHF
TGTGCCAGCCTAGCCGGGACAGGGGGCTTATCGAGCAATCAGCCCCAGCATTTT
>TRBV4-2|TRBJ2-7|once|-
CVSSPKGVDSYEQYF
TGTGTCAGCAGCCCCAAGGGGGTTGACTCCTACGAGCAGTACTTC